This paragraph reports one T cell receptor beta chain. Its target is unknown. These data belong to a study of post-analysis software for immune sequencing data. At the level of the study: Included courses were relapsing-remitting and secondary progressive multiple sclerosis; progressive-relapsing multiple sclerosis was also included.

Tagging with unique molecular identifiers was a feature of the TCR beta cDNA libraries. Out of roughly 0.85 to 11 million T cells, hundreds of thousands of cDNA molecules were generated. Each CDR3 protein gets one entry after TCRdb re-called the PCR reads with MiXCR. Of roughly 570,000 distinct CDR3 sequences in the sample, around a third are singletons; the top ten hold under 7%. General study findings and limits: Comparison of patients with controls showed roughly five TRBV segments more frequent in patients, TRBV5-6, TRBV5-1 and TRBV20-1 among them. Multiple sclerosis patients showed significantly lower normalized Chao1 diversity than controls did.

V was pared by 6 bases and J by 1 base, with 16 bases between. In germline, CDR1 is SQVTM, CDR2 ANQGSEA. The CDR3 loop spans 14 amino acids. The TCR was taken from a girl aged 2 to 17 with multiple sclerosis. What was sequenced was blood. The chain recombines TRBV29-1 with TRBJ2-7; D is undetermined. CDR3: CSVVQDFNSYEQYF. CDR3 nucleotide sequence: TGCAGCGTAGTTCAGGATTTCAATTCCTACGAGCAGTACTTC.